These 14 T cell receptor beta chains originate from one sample sequenced in a study of T cells in localized non-small cell lung cancer. Produced via immunoSEQ multiplex PCR; TCRdb's table is partial and in-frame only. Seen here are 50,000 to 75,000 clones, about 90% observed once, and the top ten hold 20% to 25%. This specimen consisted of peripheral blood, obtained before any cancer treatment. The source of these receptors is a man aged 40 to 70 with stage I squamous cell lung carcinoma.

The chain has TRBV19 and TRBJ2-5; D perhaps matches TRBD2 (7 bases). CDR3 length: 12 amino acids. Germline V gene data show CDR1 as LNHDA and CDR2 as SQIVND (reference sequence). Trimming shortened V by 9 bases and J by 7 bases, and 15 bases separated the two germline ends. CDR3 sequence reads: CASGTKTGTQYF. In DNA form, the CDR3 reads TGTGCCAGCGGGACTAAGACAGGGACCCAGTACTTC.

This sequence joins TRBV19 and TRBJ2-1; 9 bases map to TRBD2. Germline loops: CDR1 LNHDA, CDR2 SQIVND (reference sequence). The CDR3 consists of 19 residues. J was trimmed by 7 bases and V by 2 bases; bases with no gene match: 18. In DNA form, the CDR3 reads TGTGCCAGTAGTATATGGAATCCTAGCGGGATGTCCTGGGGGAATGAGCAGTTCTTC. Its protein product is CASSIWNPSGMSWGNEQFF.

V and J are TRBV6-5 and TRBJ2-1; 7 bases fit TRBD1. Trimming removed 2 bases from V and 5 bases from J; junction bases left unmatched: 3. This CDR3 spans 14 amino acids. The germline V gene has CDR1 MNHEY and CDR2 SVGAGI. DNA of the CDR3: TGTGCCAGCAGTTACACGGGGACAGACAATGAGCAGTTCTTC. Translated: CASSYTGTDNEQFF.

This chain connects TRBV7-8 to TRBJ2-7; D gene uncertain. V shed 0 bases and J shed 2 bases, with 14 bases lying between them. The length of the CDR3 is 16 residues. The germline V gene has CDR1 SGHVS and CDR2 FQNEAQ. CDR3 coding DNA: TGTGCCAGCAGCTTAGCGGCTAGGTCACCTCCCTACGAGCAGTACTTC. Translation gives CASSLAARSPPYEQYF.

The rearrangement links TRBV6-5 to TRBJ1-1, with D perhaps matching TRBD1 (5 bases). Trimming took 2 bases from V and 4 from J, leaving 11 bases between them. The CDR3 has 14 residues. Germline-derived CDR1 and CDR2 are MNHEY and SVGAGI. The CDR3 spells CASSYVTGGTEAFF. The CDR3 DNA reads as TGTGCCAGCAGTTACGTAACGGGGGGCACTGAAGCTTTCTTT.

CDR3 DNA sequence: TGTGCCAGCAGCTTAGGGGCGGGGACAGGGTTGGGTCAGCCCCAGCATTTT. Translating it yields CASSLGAGTGLGQPQHF. The J gene is TRBJ1-5, the V gene TRBV7-2; TRBD1 aligns across 9 bases. The CDR3 extends over 17 amino acids. CDR1 SGHTA and CDR2 FQGNSA come from the germline V gene. The V and J ends lost 1 base and 6 bases, in that order; junction bases with no gene match: 10.

The rearrangement links TRBV10-3 to TRBJ1-5; 8 positions agree with TRBD1. With V trimmed by 3 bases and J by 1 base, 2 bases remained unmatched. From germline, CDR1 is ENHRY and CDR2 SYGVKD. CDR3 length: 15 residues. The CDR3 region has the DNA TGTGCCATCAGTGAAGGACAGGGAAGCAATCAGCCCCAGCATTTT. This encodes CAISEGQGSNQPQHF.

The gene calls are TRBV9 and TRBJ2-3; D is unclear. The CDR3 is 16 residues long. CDR1 and CDR2 from the germline V gene are SGDLS and YYNGEE. Between the trimmed V and J ends, which lost 2 bases and 4 bases, there was a span of 17 bases. The chain's CDR3 is CASSVYGRAPADTQYF. The CDR3 coding sequence is TGTGCCAGCAGCGTTTATGGTAGGGCCCCCGCAGATACGCAGTATTTT.

V gene TRBV28 combines with J gene TRBJ2-2; 10 nucleotides align to TRBD2. The CDR3 is made up of 14 amino acids. V dropped 7 bases and J dropped 5; count of bases not matched to a gene: 4. Looked up from germline, CDR1 is MDHEN and CDR2 is SYDVKM. The CDR3 loop reads CASTFSGRTGELFF. CDR3 nucleotide sequence: TGTGCCAGCACCTTTAGCGGGAGGACCGGGGAGCTGTTTTTT. The whole variable domain, filled in from reference TRBV28 and TRBJ2-2, reads DVKVTQSSRYLVKRTGEKVFLECVQDMDHENMFWYRQDPGLGLRLIYFSYDVKMKEKGDIPEGYSVSREKKERFSLILESASTNQTSMYLCASTFSGRTGELFFGEGSRLTVL.

This clone was seen once. The chain has TRBV11-2 and TRBJ2-1; weak D call: TRBD2 (5 bases). With 4 bases removed from V and 0 bases from J, the gap between germline ends came to 10 bases. This CDR3 has 15 amino acids. Germline-derived CDR1 and CDR2 are SGHAT and FQNNGV. This chain's CDR3 is CASSSGFSSYNEQFF. The CDR3 coding sequence is TGTGCCAGCAGCTCGGGGTTCAGCTCCTACAATGAGCAGTTCTTC.

The J gene is TRBJ1-1, the V gene TRBV30; D may be TRBD1 (5 bases). Trimming left V 0 bases short and J 4 bases short, with 9 bases between. The CDR3 runs to 13 residues. Germline assignment: CDR1 GTSNPN and CDR2 SVGIG (reference sequence). This chain's CDR3 is CAWSVQAATEAFF. In DNA, the CDR3 is TGTGCCTGGAGTGTACAGGCTGCCACTGAAGCTTTCTTT.

The CDR3 loop is CSAARGLYGYTF. The DNA for the CDR3 is TGCAGCGCTGCCAGGGGATTATATGGCTACACCTTC. This rearrangement joins TRBV29-1 to TRBJ1-2, with D perhaps matching TRBD1 (6 bases). CDR3 size: 12 residues. The germline V gene has CDR1 SQVTM and CDR2 ANQGSEA. The V end was cut by 7 bases, the J end by 5 bases, with 14 bases between.

The chain links TRBV7-2 to TRBJ2-1; D remains ambiguous. The germline gives CDR1 SGHTA, CDR2 FQGNSA. The CDR3 has 12 residues. Trimming took off 5 bases at V and 7 bases at J, with 9 bases between the two ends. This CDR3 reads CASSLSRNEQFF. In DNA form, the CDR3 reads TGTGCCAGCAGCCTGTCTCGGAATGAGCAGTTCTTC.

This chain links TRBV11-3 with TRBJ2-1; 7 nucleotides agree with TRBD1. The CDR3 length is 14 residues. The trim removed 4 bases at V and 8 bases at J, leaving 8 bases unmatched. From germline, CDR1 is SGHNT and CDR2 YENEEA. The CDR3 sequence is CASSSAGQVDEQFF. The CDR3 DNA sequence: TGTGCCAGCAGCTCCGCCGGACAGGTGGATGAGCAGTTCTTC. Full variable domain (missing parts from reference TRBV11-3 and TRBJ2-1): EAGVVQSPRYKIIEKKQPVAFWCNPISGHNTLYWYLQNLGQGPELLIRYENEEAVDDSQLPKDRFSAERLKGVDSTLKIQPAELGDSAVYLCASSSAGQVDEQFFGPGTRLTVL.